These 14 T cell receptor beta chains came from one sample sequenced in a study of T cells in narcolepsy. The assay was immunoSEQ multiplex PCR, and TCRdb's table has in-frame clones only and misses some. The table has tens of thousands of clones, around 74% seen once; the top ten hold 6% to 7%. Sequencing was performed on memory (CD45RA-) CD4+ T cells from blood. These receptors all come from a human donor in good health.

The chain uses TRBV7-9 and TRBJ2-2; tentative D call: TRBD1 (5 bases). The CDR3 extends over 17 amino acids. The germline V gene encodes CDR1 SEHNR and CDR2 FQNEAQ (reference sequence). Between the trimmed V and J ends, which lost 5 bases and 2 bases, there was a span of 18 bases. This CDR3 is CASSQNRAQANTGELFF. DNA for the CDR3: TGTGCCAGCAGCCAAAATAGGGCACAGGCAAACACCGGGGAGCTGTTTTTT. Full variable domain (remainder filled in from reference TRBV7-9 and TRBJ2-2): DTGVSQNPRHKITKRGQNVTFRCDPISEHNRLYWYRQTLGQGPEFLTYFQNEAQLEKSRLLSDRFSAERPKGSFSTLEIQRTEQGDSAMYLCASSQNRAQANTGELFFGEGSRLTVL.

The chain is built from TRBV18 and TRBJ1-1; D gene ambiguous. V lost 5 bases, J lost 1 base, and 17 bases lay in between. Germline CDR1 reads KGHSH; CDR2 reads LQKENI. The CDR3 length is 16 residues. The CDR3 nucleotides read TGTGCCAGCTCAGATCCCGGCGACCCAGGGAACACTGAAGCTTTCTTT. Translation gives CASSDPGDPGNTEAFF. Based on the CDR3 plus reference TRBV18 and TRBJ1-1, the full variable domain is NAGVMQNPRHLVRRRGQEARLRCSPMKGHSHVYWYRQLPEEGLKFMVYLQKENIIDESGMPKERFSAEFPKEGPSILRIQQVVRGDSAAYFCASSDPGDPGNTEAFFGQGTRLTVV.

The V and J genes are TRBV11-3 and TRBJ2-7; no reliable D call. V was cut by 5 bases and J by 0 bases, with 11 bases left in between. Germline lookup yields CDR1 SGHNT and CDR2 YENEEA. The CDR3 runs to 14 residues. The CDR3 sequence is CASSKDGRSYEQYF. DNA of the CDR3: TGTGCCAGCAGCAAGGACGGGCGCTCCTACGAGCAGTACTTC. The variable domain in full, completed from reference TRBV11-3 and TRBJ2-7, reads EAGVVQSPRYKIIEKKQPVAFWCNPISGHNTLYWYLQNLGQGPELLIRYENEEAVDDSQLPKDRFSAERLKGVDSTLKIQPAELGDSAVYLCASSKDGRSYEQYFGPGTRLTVT.

The chain joins TRBV10-3 to TRBJ2-1; D might be TRBD1 (5 bases). The V end was cut by 6 bases, the J end by 5 bases, with 11 bases between. This CDR3 comprises 13 residues. CDR1 and CDR2 from the germline V gene are ENHRY and SYGVKD. The CDR3 is CAISADSDNEQFF. CDR3 sequence (DNA): TGTGCCATCAGCGCCGACAGTGACAATGAGCAGTTCTTC.

The V and J genes are TRBV6-6 and TRBJ2-7; a possible D gene is TRBD1 (5 bases). The V and J ends lost 2 bases and 0 bases respectively, with 11 bases between them. Germline CDR1 and CDR2: MNHNY and SVGAGI (reference sequence). The CDR3 spans 15 residues. CDR3 protein: CASSYRAGNSYEQYF. Here the CDR3 DNA reads TGTGCCAGCAGTTACCGGGCAGGGAACTCCTACGAGCAGTACTTC.

The chain employs TRBV11-1 and TRBJ2-5, with TRBD2 matching over 10 bases. Germline V gene data show CDR1 as SGHAT and CDR2 as FQDESV (reference sequence). Unmatched junction bases numbered 9, after V lost 4 bases and J lost 7 bases. CDR3 length: 15 amino acids. CDR3 amino acids: CASSSGLAASGTQYF. DNA of the CDR3: TGTGCCAGCAGCTCAGGACTAGCGGCCTCGGGGACCCAGTACTTC.

V usage is TRBV2 and J usage is TRBJ1-1; 9 bases map to TRBD1. V lost 2 bases to trimming and J lost 11 bases; unmatched junction nucleotides: 6. CDR3 length equals 13 residues. Germline loops: CDR1 SNHLY, CDR2 FYNNEI. The CDR3 sequence: CASSERDRGSAFF. The DNA of the CDR3 is TGTGCCAGCAGTGAAAGAGACAGGGGGAGTGCTTTCTTT.

This chain connects TRBV9 to TRBJ2-6; TRBD2 might be the D (6 bases). Germline values: CDR1 SGDLS, CDR2 YYNGEE. This CDR3 is built from 15 residues. Trimming took off 4 bases at V and 2 bases at J, with 10 bases between the two ends. CDR3 amino acids: CASSPGVTGANVLTF. The CDR3 region has the DNA TGTGCCAGCAGCCCGGGGGTTACTGGGGCCAACGTCCTGACTTTC.

The gene calls are TRBV19 and TRBJ2-3, with a weak D call TRBD2 (6 bases). CDR3 length: 15 residues. Germline CDR1 LNHDA, CDR2 SQIVND (reference sequence). V was clipped by 3 bases and J by 0 bases, with 10 bases between them. CDR3 protein: CASSIPAGSTDTQYF. CDR3 in DNA: TGTGCCAGTAGTATTCCGGCGGGGAGCACAGATACGCAGTATTTT. The full variable domain, completed using reference TRBV19 and TRBJ2-3, is DGGITQSPKYLFRKEGQNVTLSCEQNLNHDAMYWYRQDPGQGLRLIYYSQIVNDFQKGDIAEGYSVSREKKESFPLTVTSAQKNPTAFYLCASSIPAGSTDTQYFGPGTRLTVL.

The V and J genes are TRBV10-3 and TRBJ1-2; TRBD1 agrees at 8 bases. The length of the CDR3 is 16 residues. CDR1 and CDR2 (germline): ENHRY, SYGVKD. V gave up 5 bases and J gave up 3 bases; unmatched junction bases: 11. The CDR3: CAISNTETGAYYGYTF. In nucleotides, the CDR3 is TGTGCCATCAGTAACACCGAGACAGGGGCCTACTATGGCTACACCTTC.

V and J are TRBV6-1 and TRBJ1-3; 8 nucleotides align to TRBD1. The V and J ends lost 6 bases and 3 bases, in that order; junction bases with no gene match: 7. CDR3 length: 15 residues. The V gene's germline CDR1 is MNHNS and CDR2 SASEGT. CDR3 bases: TGTGCCAGCAGCGCCGGACAGGGAAATGGAAACACCATATATTTT. This encodes CASSAGQGNGNTIYF.

This chain uses TRBV28 with TRBJ1-5; D uncertain. The germline V gene encodes CDR1 MDHEN and CDR2 SYDVKM. Trimming pared 2 bases from V and 7 bases from J, leaving 9 bases between. This CDR3 has 13 amino acids. For the CDR3, the DNA is TGTGCCAGCAGTTTAGACGGAGGCCAGCCCCAGCATTTT. Its protein product is CASSLDGGQPQHF.

The chain has TRBV7-3 and TRBJ2-3; D not resolved. Germline CDR1 SGHTA, CDR2 FQGTGA. Trimming left V 4 bases short and J 11 bases short, with 19 bases between. The CDR3 runs to 14 residues. CDR3 coding DNA: TGTGCCAGCAGCTCCCCTAAGGGCCCCATGCTGCAGTATTTT. Translation gives CASSSPKGPMLQYF. Filled out from reference TRBV7-3 and TRBJ2-3, the complete variable domain reads GAGVSQTPSNKVTEKGKYVELRCDPISGHTALYWYRQSLGQGPEFLIYFQGTGAADDSGLPNDRFFAVRPEGSVSTLKIQRTERGDSAVYLCASSSPKGPMLQYFGPGTRLTVL.

This chain connects TRBV10-1 to TRBJ2-1, with TRBD1 identical over 7 bases. The CDR3 contains 16 residues. Trimming removed 0 bases from V and 3 bases from J; junction bases left unmatched: 5. Germline CDR1 reads WNHNN; CDR2 reads SYGVQD (reference sequence). This CDR3 reads CASSESPQGYYNEQFF. The CDR3 region has the DNA TGCGCCAGCAGTGAGTCCCCACAGGGGTACTACAATGAGCAGTTCTTC.